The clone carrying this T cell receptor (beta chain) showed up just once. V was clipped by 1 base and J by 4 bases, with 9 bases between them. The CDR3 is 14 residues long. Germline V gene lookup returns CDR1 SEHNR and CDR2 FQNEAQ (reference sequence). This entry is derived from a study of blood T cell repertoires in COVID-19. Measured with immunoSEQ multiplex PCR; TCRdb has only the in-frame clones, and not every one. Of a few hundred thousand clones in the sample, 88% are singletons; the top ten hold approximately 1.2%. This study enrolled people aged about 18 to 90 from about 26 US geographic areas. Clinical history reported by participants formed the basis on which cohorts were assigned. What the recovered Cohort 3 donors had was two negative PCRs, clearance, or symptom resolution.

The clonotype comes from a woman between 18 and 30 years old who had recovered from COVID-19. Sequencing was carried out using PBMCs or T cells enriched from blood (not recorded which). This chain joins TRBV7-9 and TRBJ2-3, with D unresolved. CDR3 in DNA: TGTGCCAGCAGCTTAGAAGATCCGGCAGATACGCAGTATTTT. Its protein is CASSLEDPADTQYF.